A selection of T cell receptor beta chains follows, all from one sample in a study of control samples from healthy donors and cancer patients. This table comes from immunoSEQ multiplex PCR, and its TCRdb copy is limited to in-frame clones, with some not included. The table records approximately 150,000 clones, about 89% of them present only once. Sequencing was carried out using blood. These receptors were collected from a man aged 30-40 years in good health. CDR3s include the opening cysteine and the closing phenylalanine or tryptophan. A D gene is named only where the DNA matches it firmly.

d_call j_call v_call cdr3_aa
- TRBJ2-7 TRBV7-2 CASSSIGQSYEQYF
- TRBJ1-2 TRBV6-5 CASSYRENYGYTF
TRBD2 TRBJ2-3 TRBV12-5 CASGLVLAGGATDTQYF
- TRBJ1-5 TRBV27 CASSLSDNSQPQHF
TRBD2 TRBJ2-7 TRBV9 CASSGIAGDYEQYF
- TRBJ2-3 TRBV18 CASSLSTGTDTQYF
- TRBJ2-3 TRBV3-1/TRBV3-2 CASRGLRTDTQYF
- TRBJ2-7 TRBV6-5 CASRRTASSYEQYF
TRBD2 TRBJ2-5 TRBV6-5 CASSYSSGRGQETQYF
TRBD2 TRBJ2-5 TRBV11-3 CASSLGRAGGQETQYF
TRBD1 TRBJ1-5 TRBV19 CASAGTGDQPQHF
- TRBJ1-2 TRBV4-2 CASSSGGLGGYTF
TRBD1 TRBJ2-5 TRBV6-5 CASTIGTGGETQYF
- TRBJ2-7 TRBV7-2 CASSPPGVGYEQYF
- TRBJ1-2 TRBV2 CASNLLGGGGYGYTF
TRBD2 TRBJ2-5 TRBV5-1 CASSLVLAGQETQYF
- TRBJ2-7 TRBV3-1/TRBV3-2 CASSQAGSDEQYF
TRBD2 TRBJ2-7 TRBV9 CASSRLAGDSYEQYF
- TRBJ2-7 TRBV6-2/TRBV6-3 CASSPGQPSDEQYF
TRBD2 TRBJ2-1 TRBV5-4 CAGSGGAVNEQFF
- TRBJ2-7 TRBV6-5 CASSFTGGHKYF
- TRBJ1-3 TRBV5-5 CASRTEILSGNTIYF
- TRBJ2-3 TRBV9 CASSAAVATGGDTQYF
TRBD1 TRBJ2-7 TRBV6-5 CASRSGTGLTREQYF
- TRBJ2-1 TRBV9 CASSVDLRSWHEQFF
- TRBJ1-6 TRBV7-9 CASSYFRTSPKGVNSPLHF
- TRBJ2-5 TRBV7-9 CASSPRLGAYQETQYF
TRBD2 TRBJ2-7 TRBV4-3 CASSQTGGGFGSEQYF
- TRBJ1-2 TRBV3-1/TRBV3-2 CASSRHLDGYTF
TRBD2 TRBJ2-5 TRBV5-1 CASSPGTSGPQETQYF
- TRBJ1-2 TRBV24-1 CATSGGNYGYTF
- TRBJ2-5 TRBV4-3 CASSQDRSGETQYF
- TRBJ2-3 TRBV24-1 CATSDATAGAFTDTQYF
- TRBJ1-2 TRBV6-2/TRBV6-3 CASSLRNAGYGYTF
- TRBJ2-1 TRBV11-3 CASSHRAKPNEQFF
TRBD1 TRBJ2-5 TRBV2 CASRPTPGQQETQYF
- TRBJ2-6 TRBV19 CASSMNPGRPGANVLTF
TRBD1 TRBJ1-6 TRBV3-1/TRBV3-2 CASSLTGGASYNSPLHF
- TRBJ1-5 TRBV2 CATSPESNQPQHF
- TRBJ1-6 TRBV9 CASSGGGVINSPLHF
TRBD2 TRBJ2-2 TRBV4-1 CASSQTGTSGGLTGELFF
- TRBJ2-6 TRBV11-2 CASRETVSSGANVLTF
- TRBJ2-7 TRBV6-5 CASSLERATYEQYF
- TRBJ2-1 TRBV5-4 CASSSAGKGLNEQFF
- TRBJ1-2 TRBV21-1 CAGNRQGYGYTF
- TRBJ1-5 TRBV7-9 CASSLGGDPQHF
TRBD1 TRBJ1-2 TRBV29-1 CSVKDRRYGYTF
- TRBJ1-2 TRBV24-1 CATSDPTGIRGYTF
TRBD1 TRBJ1-2 TRBV11-3 CASSLAQGANYGYTF
- TRBJ2-7 TRBV7-2 CASSLLTESYEQYF